The clone carrying this TCR beta chain was seen just once. The data are from a study of blood T cell repertoires in COVID-19. The overall study: Some COVID-19 samples were acute and others convalescent; all came from the United States, Italy and Spain. PBMCs, B-cell-depleted T cells, or T cells were the source of the cDNA or gDNA that made up the material.

Source study methods: For nucleated cells, counts were estimated from reference gene primer amplification. Sequenced by immunoSEQ multiplex PCR; TCRdb stores in-frame clones only, minus some. The DNA gave D and trimming, while V, J and clone size come from that table. The sample shows around 200,000 clones, roughly 76% of them seen only once. The CDR3 sequence is 13 residues long. In germline, CDR1 is MNHNY, CDR2 SVGAGI (reference sequence). With 2 bases removed from V and 2 bases from J, the gap between germline ends came to 6 bases. Sequencing was done on a sample of peripheral blood. The gene calls are TRBV6-6 and TRBJ2-5, with D unresolved. This clonotype originated in a human donor in a cohort sampled during active COVID-19. The DNA of the CDR3 is TGTGCCAGCAGTTACGGGCTTCAAGAGACCCAGTACTTC. Translating it yields CASSYGLQETQYF.